The 2 T cell receptor beta chains given below trace back to one sample, sequenced in a study of early T cells in non-severe SARS-CoV-2 infection. TCRdb redid the calling of the 5' RACE reads with MiXCR, one entry per CDR3 protein. The sample carries approximately 84,000 distinct CDR3 sequences, about 13% recorded once. The sequenced sample consisted of whole blood. The receptors were gathered from an adult who was a healthcare worker with PCR-confirmed SARS-CoV-2 infection or an uninfected control (not recorded which).

The table lists this clonotype with a few counts. The chain couples TRBV30 to TRBJ2-3, with D possibly called TRBD1 or TRBD2 (5 bases each). The CDR3 is 14 amino acids. Trimming took 7 bases from V and 2 from J, leaving 16 bases between them. Per the germline V gene, CDR1 is GTSNPN and CDR2 is SVGIG (reference sequence). CDR3 residues: CALRWGMNTDTQYF. The CDR3 DNA sequence: TGTGCCTTAAGGTGGGGGATGAACACAGATACGCAGTATTTT. The complete variable domain, with remaining parts taken from reference TRBV30 and TRBJ2-3, reads SQTIHQWPATLVQPVGSPLSLECTVEGTSNPNLYWYRQAAGRGLQLLFYSVGIGQISSEVPQNLSASRPQDRQFILSSKKLLLSDSGFYLCALRWGMNTDTQYFGPGTRLTVL.

The V call is TRBV6-5, the J call TRBJ2-7, with D perhaps given as TRBD1 or TRBD2 (6 bases each). V was trimmed by 6 bases and J by 2 bases, leaving 17 bases between them. This CDR3 has 15 residues. Germline V gene data show CDR1 as MNHEY and CDR2 as SVGAGI. The chain's CDR3 is CASRNGGNRAYEQYF. In nucleotides, the CDR3 is TGTGCCAGCAGAAACGGGGGTAACAGGGCCTACGAGCAGTACTTC.